Presented here are 27 T cell receptor beta chains from one specimen sequenced in a study of blood T cell repertoires in COVID-19. Assay: immunoSEQ multiplex PCR; the TCRdb copy retains only in-frame clones and omits some. The repertoire holds roughly 250,000 clones, approximately 90% seen once, with approximately 2.8% in the top ten. Sample: PBMCs or T cells enriched from blood (not recorded which). These receptors were collected from a woman in her 30s with acute COVID-19.

This chain connects TRBV6-1 to TRBJ2-1, with D possibly matching TRBD2 (5 bases). The CDR3 is 11 residues long. Trimming left V 5 bases short and J 10 bases short, with 9 bases between. Germline V gene data show CDR1 as MNHNS and CDR2 as SASEGT. The CDR3: CASSSPGEQFF. CDR3 DNA: TGTGCCAGCAGTTCCCCGGGGGAGCAGTTCTTC.

This chain uses TRBV5-8 with TRBJ1-2, with D unclear. Germline lookup yields CDR1 SGHTS and CDR2 YDEGEE. Trimming removed 0 bases at V and 7 bases at J, with 19 bases between. CDR3 length: 16 amino acids. The CDR3 bases are TGTGCCAGCAGCTTGGTCGGGTTGAGCGGAGAATCTGGCTACACCTTC. Translation gives CASSLVGLSGESGYTF.

V usage is TRBV7-9 and J usage is TRBJ2-5, with TRBD1 matching 8 bases. The germline V gene encodes CDR1 SEHNR and CDR2 FQNEAQ (reference sequence). The V and J ends lost 1 base and 3 bases, in that order; junction bases with no gene match: 4. The length of the CDR3 is 15 residues. The CDR3 region is CASSLENRGKETQYF. CDR3 in DNA: TGTGCCAGCAGCTTAGAGAACAGGGGGAAAGAGACCCAGTACTTC.

The CDR3 sequence is CASSDQQGASIQPQHF. The CDR3 region has the DNA TGTGCCAGCAGCGACCAACAGGGGGCGAGTATTCAGCCCCAGCATTTT. The rearrangement links TRBV2 to TRBJ1-5; 9 nucleotides match TRBD1. The CDR3 is 16 amino acids. CDR1 and CDR2 (germline): SNHLY, FYNNEI. The V segment lost 6 bases and the J segment 6 bases; nucleotides outside the gene matches: 12. The whole variable domain, remainder taken from reference TRBV2 and TRBJ1-5, is EPEVTQTPSHQVTQMGQEVILRCVPISNHLYFYWYRQILGQKVEFLVSFYNNEISEKSEIFDDQFSVERPDGSNFTLKIRSTKLEDSAMYFCASSDQQGASIQPQHFGDGTRLSIL.

The chain is built from TRBV5-4 and TRBJ1-5; D is uncertain. In germline, CDR1 is SGHNT, CDR2 YYREEE (reference sequence). V lost 4 bases, J lost 6 bases, and 14 bases lay in between. The CDR3 has 14 residues. The CDR3 is CASSPGGSVQPQHF. The CDR3 nucleotides read TGTGCCAGCAGCCCAGGCGGGTCCGTTCAGCCCCAGCATTTT.

There are a few counts of this clone. This chain joins TRBV7-6 and TRBJ1-6, with TRBD1 matching 9 bases. Germline lookup yields CDR1 SGHVS and CDR2 FNYEAQ. The CDR3 covers 15 residues. Losses at the gene ends were 6 bases for V and 6 bases for J; bases not matched to a gene: 6. CDR3 protein: CASSDRQGVNSPLHF. The CDR3 region has the DNA TGTGCCAGCAGTGACCGACAGGGGGTTAATTCACCCCTCCACTTT.

The table lists this clone with a count of one. This rearrangement joins TRBV10-3 to TRBJ2-3, with 9 bases that match TRBD2. Unmatched junction bases numbered 9, after V lost 6 bases and J lost 5 bases. Germline assignment: CDR1 ENHRY and CDR2 SYGVKD. The length of the CDR3 is 15 residues. The CDR3 sequence is CAISPEAGGQDTQYF. CDR3 sequence (DNA): TGTGCCATCAGCCCGGAGGCGGGGGGGCAAGATACGCAGTATTTT.

The CDR3 region is CASSSGQVSYNEQFF. CDR3 nucleotide sequence: TGTGCCAGCAGTTCCGGACAGGTTTCCTACAATGAGCAGTTCTTC. The chain uses TRBV27 and TRBJ2-1, with 7 bases fitting TRBD1. V lost 4 bases to trimming and J lost 1 base; unmatched junction nucleotides: 4. CDR1 is MNHEY, CDR2 SMNVEV, per germline (reference sequence). The CDR3 sequence is 15 residues long.

The chain links TRBV5-6 to TRBJ1-1; D not certain. CDR1 is SGHDT, CDR2 YYEEEE, per germline. The CDR3 is 15 residues long. V lost 3 bases and J lost 5, with 17 bases in between. CDR3 region: CASSWDRLEGTEAFF. In DNA, the CDR3 is TGTGCCAGCAGCTGGGATCGGTTAGAGGGTACTGAAGCTTTCTTT.

In the case of this clone: A clone one base away is much larger, so this may be a read error. The rearrangement uses TRBV13 and TRBJ1-1; TRBD1 might be the D (5 bases). Germline V lookup: CDR1 PRHDT, CDR2 FYEKMQ (reference sequence). V was shortened by 1 base and J by 1 base, with 7 bases between the two germline ends. The CDR3 has 14 residues. In DNA form, the CDR3 reads TGTGCCAGCAGCTTAGCACAGGAGAACACTGAAGCTTTCTTT. It yields the protein CASSLAQENTEAFF.

V gene TRBV3-1 (or the pseudogene TRBV3-2) combines with J gene TRBJ1-4; D unresolved. Trimming stripped 2 bases from V and 8 bases from J, with 12 bases between. The CDR3 consists of 14 residues. In germline, CDR1 is LGHDT, CDR2 YNNKEL (reference sequence). The CDR3 loop reads CASSQKDSGEKLFF. The DNA for the CDR3 is TGTGCCAGCAGCCAAAAGGACTCGGGGGAAAAACTGTTTTTT.

This chain links TRBV2 with TRBJ2-3; the match to TRBD2 covers 7 bases. The CDR3 runs to 14 residues. The V gene end was trimmed by 6 bases and the J gene end by 4 bases; junction bases not matched to a gene: 7. Germline assignment: CDR1 SNHLY and CDR2 FYNNEI. CDR3 DNA: TGTGCCAGCAGCCCTGGGCGGGGGTCAGATACGCAGTATTTT. Protein product: CASSPGRGSDTQYF.

V gene TRBV18 combines with J gene TRBJ1-1; D is uncertain. Germline V gene lookup returns CDR1 KGHSH and CDR2 LQKENI. V lost 2 bases, J lost 2 bases, and 9 bases lay in between. The CDR3 sequence is 14 residues long. Written as DNA, the CDR3 is TGTGCCAGCTCACCAAATGAGGGAAACACTGAAGCTTTCTTT. Its protein is CASSPNEGNTEAFF.

The chain uses TRBV9 and TRBJ1-3, with unresolved D. The CDR3 sequence is 15 residues long. Trimming took 4 bases from V and 2 from J, leaving 13 bases between them. Germline CDR1 SGDLS, CDR2 YYNGEE. CDR3 in amino acids: CASSPSEGPGNTIYF. CDR3 nucleotides: TGTGCCAGCAGCCCCAGCGAGGGTCCTGGAAACACCATATATTTT.

The chain combines TRBV20-1 with TRBJ2-7; D possibly corresponds to TRBD1 (6 bases). CDR1 DFQATT and CDR2 SNEGSKA come from the germline V gene (reference sequence). This CDR3 region has 11 residues. Trimming stripped 3 bases from V and 6 bases from J, with 9 bases between. CDR3 sequence: CSARTGGEQYF. The CDR3 coding sequence is TGCAGTGCTAGGACAGGCGGCGAGCAGTACTTC.

The rearrangement joins TRBV4-2 to TRBJ1-5; D is perhaps TRBD1 (6 bases). The germline V gene has CDR1 LGHNA and CDR2 YNFKEQ. This CDR3 comprises 16 residues. Trimming cost V 3 bases and J 3 bases, with 15 bases left between them. CDR3 protein: CASSQIPGQNNQPQHF. CDR3 coding DNA: TGTGCCAGCAGCCAGATCCCAGGACAGAACAATCAGCCCCAGCATTTT.

V usage is TRBV6-5 and J usage is TRBJ1-3; weak D call: TRBD1 (5 bases). Trimming cost V 10 bases and J 3 bases, with 13 bases left between them. CDR1 is MNHEY and CDR2 is SVGAGI in the germline V gene. The CDR3 spans 13 residues. The CDR3 loop is CATSGVYGNTIYF. CDR3 DNA: TGTGCCACTTCGGGGGTCTATGGAAACACCATATATTTT.

This clone was counted only a few times. The chain joins TRBV5-1 to TRBJ2-7, with 9 bases fitting TRBD1. J was trimmed by 5 bases and V by 4 bases; bases with no gene match: 10. Germline CDR1 SGHRS, CDR2 YFSETQ. The length of the CDR3 is 15 residues. CDR3 residues: CASSRLQGATNEQYF. CDR3 nucleotides: TGCGCCAGCAGCCGCTTACAGGGGGCAACTAACGAGCAGTACTTC.

Only one count was recorded for this clone. The gene calls are TRBV11-3 and TRBJ2-7, with 9 bases lining up with TRBD1. CDR3 length: 15 residues. V shed 4 bases and J 1 base; nucleotides not matched to a gene: 5. CDR1 and CDR2 from the germline V gene are SGHNT and YENEEA. CDR3: CASSSGTGTSYEQYF. CDR3 nucleotide sequence: TGTGCCAGCAGCTCCGGGACAGGGACGTCCTACGAGCAGTACTTC.

This chain links TRBV30 with TRBJ1-2; tentative D call: TRBD1 (6 bases). Germline V gives CDR1 GTSNPN, CDR2 SVGIG (reference sequence). This CDR3 spans 15 amino acids. Trimming cost V 2 bases and J 4 bases, with 17 bases left between them. The CDR3 DNA reads TGTGCCTGGAGTAGACCGGGACATTATCCCTATGGCTACACCTTC. It translates to CAWSRPGHYPYGYTF.

The chain is built from TRBV4-3 and TRBJ1-1; no firm D call. This CDR3 comprises 18 residues. Germline V gives CDR1 LGHNA, CDR2 YSLEER. The V gene lost 1 base and the J gene lost 0 bases, with 18 bases spanning the gap. This chain's CDR3 is CASSQGSGIMAMNTEAFF. In DNA, the CDR3 is TGCGCCAGCAGCCAAGGGAGCGGGATTATGGCTATGAACACTGAAGCTTTCTTT.

In DNA form, the CDR3 reads TGTGCCAGCAGCGCGATGGGACAGCTCTACGAGCAGTACTTC. Its translation is CASSAMGQLYEQYF. V usage is TRBV6-5 and J usage is TRBJ2-7, with TRBD1 matching over 7 bases. This CDR3 has 14 amino acids. Germline V lookup: CDR1 MNHEY, CDR2 SVGAGI. The junction had 8 bases not matched to a gene; V was cut back by 6 bases and J by 3 bases.

The J gene is TRBJ2-1, the V gene TRBV5-8; D remains unclear. The CDR3 spans 13 residues. Germline CDR1 and CDR2: SGHTS and YDEGEE. The V and J ends lost 2 bases and 7 bases respectively, with 10 bases between them. The CDR3 is CASSLAEWNEQFF. CDR3 bases: TGTGCCAGCAGCTTAGCTGAGTGGAATGAGCAGTTCTTC.

This clone was seen only once. This chain links TRBV10-3 with TRBJ1-6, with D perhaps matching TRBD1 (6 bases). Germline-derived CDR1 and CDR2 are ENHRY and SYGVKD. This CDR3 has 15 amino acids. The V gene lost 6 bases and the J gene lost 7 bases, with 16 bases spanning the gap. In DNA form, the CDR3 reads TGTGCCATCAGGAGGGGGGGGGCTGGGAATTCACCCCTCCACTTT. Translating it yields CAIRRGGAGNSPLHF.

The CDR3 region has the DNA TGTGCCAGCAATTCCGACAGGGGGCTATACAATGAGCAGTTCTTC. It yields the protein CASNSDRGLYNEQFF. This rearrangement joins TRBV28 to TRBJ2-1; 10 bases map to TRBD1. Germline V gene lookup returns CDR1 MDHEN and CDR2 SYDVKM. This CDR3 is 15 amino acids long. Losses at the gene ends were 7 bases for V and 4 bases for J; bases not matched to a gene: 7. Combining the CDR3 with reference TRBV28 and TRBJ2-1 gives the whole variable domain DVKVTQSSRYLVKRTGEKVFLECVQDMDHENMFWYRQDPGLGLRLIYFSYDVKMKEKGDIPEGYSVSREKKERFSLILESASTNQTSMYLCASNSDRGLYNEQFFGPGTRLTVL.

This sequence joins TRBV5-1 and TRBJ2-1, with D tentatively TRBD2 (6 bases). Trimming cost V 4 bases and J 0 bases, with 14 bases left between them. The CDR3 runs 16 residues. Germline lookup yields CDR1 SGHRS and CDR2 YFSETQ. CDR3 residues: CASSPVGGISYNEQFF. The CDR3 DNA follows: TGCGCCAGCAGCCCAGTTGGGGGGATCTCCTACAATGAGCAGTTCTTC.

The chain uses TRBV3-1 (or the pseudogene TRBV3-2) and TRBJ1-4; possibly TRBD1 for D (6 bases). V was shortened by 1 base and J by 4 bases, with 10 bases between the two germline ends. The length of the CDR3 is 15 residues. Germline V gene sequence: CDR1 LGHDT, CDR2 YNNKEL (reference sequence). This chain's CDR3 is CASSQGTASNEKLFF. The CDR3 nucleotides are TGTGCCAGCAGCCAAGGGACAGCAAGTAATGAAAAACTGTTTTTT.